The 24 T cell receptor beta chains given below trace back to one sample, sequenced in a study of blood T cells in healthy people across ages (dated by TCRdb to between 2014 and 2017). Library prep was done by 5' RACE. Sequencing took place on an Illumina HiSeq 2500. The second PCR ran for roughly 7 to 11 cycles and used a J-beta primer mix along with a sample-barcoded 5' primer. TCRdb's own reprocessing of the public reads used fastp at Q25 and MiXCR and kept productive beta chains. When rows share a CDR3 protein, they turn into one entry using the most common DNA and genes. For this sample the table gives about 800,000 distinct CDR3 sequences, of which 25% were detected only once. Under 4.5% of the sample lies in the top ten. The same sample was also used in a study of T cells of mothers and their children.

The sequenced sample was blood. The receptors shown here come from a boy between 10 and 17 years old in good health.

The chain has TRBV6-1 and TRBJ1-6; possibly TRBD1 for D (5 bases). The CDR3 loop spans 13 amino acids. Germline values: CDR1 MNHNS, CDR2 SASEGT. V was cut by 7 bases and J by 9 bases, with 13 bases left in between. The CDR3 DNA follows: TGTGCCAGCAAAGGGGACCTGTCTTCACCCCTCCACTTT. Translation gives CASKGDLSSPLHF.

The rearrangement links TRBV20-1 to TRBJ2-3; TRBD2 matches 8 bases. V was pared by 0 bases and J by 1 base, with 3 bases of the junction left unmatched. Germline-derived CDR1 and CDR2 are DFQATT and SNEGSKA (reference sequence). This CDR3 comprises 15 residues. Here the CDR3 DNA reads TGCAGTGCTAGAGATCGGCGGGGGGGCACAGATACGCAGTATTTT. Protein: CSARDRRGGTDTQYF.

Many counts were recorded for this clonotype. Just one base apart from a much larger clone, this may be a read error. The chain carries TRBV28 and TRBJ2-5; 11 bases agree with TRBD2. Germline CDR1 is MDHEN and CDR2 is SYDVKM. V shed 2 bases, J shed 2 bases, and the junction held 1 base outside the gene matches. There are 15 residues in the CDR3. The chain's CDR3 is CASSLPSGGQETQYF. CDR3 bases: TGTGCCAGCAGTTTACCTAGCGGGGGGCAAGAGACCCAGTACTTC. The whole variable domain, remainder taken from reference TRBV28 and TRBJ2-5, is DVKVTQSSRYLVKRTGEKVFLECVQDMDHENMFWYRQDPGLGLRLIYFSYDVKMKEKGDIPEGYSVSREKKERFSLILESASTNQTSMYLCASSLPSGGQETQYFGPGTRLLVL.

This rearrangement joins TRBV7-3 to TRBJ2-1; D gene unclear. The closer fit of TRBJ2-7 to the DNA end suggests the J call may be wrong. Germline CDR1 is SGHTA and CDR2 is FQGTGA. This CDR3 spans 15 amino acids. CDR3 nucleotides: TGTGCCAGCAGCTTAGGCAGTGGGTCCCCCTACGAGCAGTACTTC. Amino acid sequence: CASSLGSGSPYEQYF.

This sequence joins TRBV20-1 and TRBJ2-1; D might be TRBD2 (5 bases). CDR1 and CDR2 (germline): DFQATT, SNEGSKA (reference sequence). V shed 3 bases and J shed 8 bases, with 11 bases lying between them. This CDR3 region has 12 residues. The CDR3 spells CSASSGGYEQFF. Here the CDR3 DNA reads TGCAGTGCTAGTTCAGGAGGCTATGAGCAGTTCTTC.

This clonotype was seen a few times. V is TRBV25-1 and J is TRBJ1-4, with D tentatively TRBD1 (5 bases). V dropped 6 bases and J dropped 8 bases, with 10 bases sitting between them. CDR1 is MGHDK and CDR2 is SYGVNS in the germline V gene. This CDR3 has 12 residues. This CDR3 is CASRGVDEKLFF. CDR3 DNA: TGTGCCAGCAGAGGGGTTGACGAAAAACTGTTTTTT.

The chain uses TRBV28 and TRBJ2-1; 10 nucleotides line up with TRBD2. CDR3 length: 15 residues. The V gene end was trimmed by 8 bases and the J gene end by 8 bases; junction bases not matched to a gene: 12. CDR1 is MDHEN, CDR2 SYDVKM, per germline. CDR3 DNA sequence: TGTGCCAGCCAGAGAGCGGCTAGCGGGAGCTATGAGCAGTTCTTC. Its protein product is CASQRAASGSYEQFF.

The V and J genes are TRBV7-9 and TRBJ1-2; D is perhaps TRBD1 (5 bases). From germline, CDR1 is SEHNR and CDR2 FQNEAQ (reference sequence). Deletions cut 7 bases from V and 6 bases from J, with 18 bases between. The CDR3 spans 14 residues. The CDR3 coding sequence is TGTGCCAGCACCCTACAGGACGCGTGGGATGGCTACACCTTC. Translating gives CASTLQDAWDGYTF. Variable domain in full (rest from reference TRBV7-9 and TRBJ1-2): DTGVSQNPRHKITKRGQNVTFRCDPISEHNRLYWYRQTLGQGPEFLTYFQNEAQLEKSRLLSDRFSAERPKGSFSTLEIQRTEQGDSAMYLCASTLQDAWDGYTFGSGTRLTVV.

The chain employs TRBV9 and TRBJ2-1; 7 bases line up with TRBD1. The J call may be wrong; the DNA end is better matched by TRBJ2-7. The CDR3 runs 14 residues. The germline CDR1 and CDR2 sequences are SGDLS and YYNGEE. The CDR3 protein is CASSVAAGGYEQYF. The CDR3 region has the DNA TGTGCCAGCAGCGTAGCTGCAGGGGGCTACGAGCAGTACTTC.

In this sample, this clonotype turned up a few times. The V gene is TRBV29-1, the J gene TRBJ2-7; D ambiguous. Deletions cut 3 bases from V and 2 bases from J, with 14 bases between. The CDR3 consists of 14 residues. Germline CDR1 SQVTM, CDR2 ANQGSEA. CDR3 nucleotide sequence: TGCAGCGTTGAGGGCGTAGTGGTCCCCTACGAGCAGTACTTC. It specifies CSVEGVVVPYEQYF.

This clonotype has more than one count but fewer than ten. The chain joins TRBV20-1 to TRBJ1-2, with a weak D call TRBD1 (5 bases). The CDR3 loop spans 13 amino acids. Germline assignment: CDR1 DFQATT and CDR2 SNEGSKA (reference sequence). The ends were cut back, 0 bases at V and 8 bases at J, with 13 bases in the middle. CDR3 sequence: CSARDGGVDGYTF. The CDR3 nucleotides are TGCAGTGCTAGAGATGGAGGGGTCGACGGCTACACCTTC.

CDR3 sequence (DNA): TGTGCCAGCAGACCTCTTATCCAAGAGACCCAGTACTTC. Amino acids: CASRPLIQETQYF. V and J are TRBV27 and TRBJ2-5; D gene unclear. Germline V CDR1 and CDR2: MNHEY, SMNVEV (reference sequence). Trimming removed 6 bases at V and 1 base at J, with 9 bases between. The CDR3 spans 13 residues.

Only a few counts were recorded for this clonotype. For the CDR3, the DNA is TGTGCCAGCAGTCTACATCCGGGACAGGGTTCTCCAGAGACCCAGTACTTC. Protein sequence: CASSLHPGQGSPETQYF. The chain combines TRBV28 with TRBJ2-5, with 9 nucleotides matching TRBD1. Losses at the gene ends were 5 bases for V and 4 bases for J; bases not matched to a gene: 14. This CDR3 has 17 amino acids. From germline, CDR1 is MDHEN and CDR2 SYDVKM.

V usage is TRBV29-1 and J usage is TRBJ2-3, with 8 bases aligning to TRBD2. J gave up 0 bases and V 2 bases, and 16 bases lay outside the gene matches. CDR1 is SQVTM, CDR2 ANQGSEA, per germline. CDR3 size: 19 residues. The CDR3, as DNA: TGCAGCGTTGAATTCCCCCTAGCGGGCAACCTCTTAAGCACAGATACGCAGTATTTT. Translation gives CSVEFPLAGNLLSTDTQYF.

The chain joins TRBV29-1 to TRBJ2-5, with D perhaps TRBD1 (6 bases). TRBJ2-7 matches the DNA end more closely, so the J call is doubtful. CDR1 SQVTM and CDR2 ANQGSEA come from the germline V gene. The CDR3 is made up of 15 amino acids. The CDR3 DNA reads as TGCAGCGTTGAGGACAGTAGTAGAGAGGGGTACGAGCAGTACTTC. It yields the protein CSVEDSSREGYEQYF.

V is TRBV7-6 and J is TRBJ2-5; D possibly corresponds to TRBD2 (6 bases). Germline CDR1 and CDR2: SGHVS and FNYEAQ. This CDR3 has 17 amino acids. Trimming removed 5 bases at V and 3 bases at J, with 22 bases between. CDR3 in amino acids: CASSPIPGGLLKETQYF. The CDR3 coding sequence is TGTGCCAGCAGCCCTATCCCCGGGGGATTATTGAAAGAGACCCAGTACTTC.

In this sample, this clonotype turned up a few times. The gene calls are TRBV20-1 and TRBJ2-4, with D possibly being TRBD2 (5 bases). Between the trimmed V and J ends, which lost 6 bases and 0 bases, there was a span of 15 bases. This CDR3 contains 15 residues. The germline V gene encodes CDR1 DFQATT and CDR2 SNEGSKA (reference sequence). The CDR3 sequence: CSAGEQILAKNIQYF. The CDR3 region has the DNA TGCAGTGCCGGGGAGCAGATCCTAGCCAAAAACATTCAGTACTTC.

This chain joins TRBV12-3 or TRBV12-4 and TRBJ2-1, with a tentative D call TRBD2 (5 bases). CDR3 length: 14 residues. V was shortened by 8 bases and J by 6 bases, with 17 bases between the two germline ends. This chain's CDR3 is CASVMRVAVNEQFF. As DNA, the CDR3 is TGTGCCAGCGTTATGAGGGTGGCGGTCAATGAGCAGTTCTTC.

This clonotype was picked up many times. The chain recombines TRBV12-3 or TRBV12-4 with TRBJ2-1; tentatively, D is TRBD1 (6 bases). The V and J ends lost 6 bases and 9 bases respectively, with 15 bases between them. CDR3 length: 13 residues. CDR3 amino acids: CASRQGRSIEQFF. The CDR3 DNA follows: TGTGCCAGCAGACAGGGCCGCAGCATTGAGCAGTTCTTC.

This clonotype was recorded at least ten times. The chain joins TRBV6-4 to TRBJ2-1; tentatively, D is TRBD1 or TRBD2 (5 bases each). CDR1 is MRHNA and CDR2 is SNTAGT in the germline V gene. V lost 3 bases and J 5 bases, leaving 8 bases between the germline ends. The CDR3 consists of 13 residues. In nucleotides, the CDR3 is TGTGCCAGCAGTGAAGAGGGGCACAATGAGCAGTTCTTC. It is translated as CASSEEGHNEQFF.

The chain links TRBV10-3 to TRBJ2-5; D remains ambiguous. This CDR3 has 13 residues. V was cut by 2 bases and J by 1 base, with 5 bases left in between. Germline V gene data show CDR1 as ENHRY and CDR2 as SYGVKD. CDR3 in DNA: TGTGCCATCAGTGAGGGCCGCCAAGAGACCCAGTACTTC. Its protein is CAISEGRQETQYF.

This clonotype was observed a handful of times. Sequence at one end of the junction differs from germline and may be a read error. The J gene is TRBJ2-3, the V gene TRBV11-2; 8 bases are a match to TRBD2. CDR3 length equals 15 residues. The germline V gene has CDR1 SGHAT and CDR2 FQNNGV. In DNA form, the CDR3 reads TGTGCCAACAGCTTAGAGGGACTAGAGAGGACGGAGCAGTATTTT. Its protein product is CANSLEGLERTEQYF.

This clonotype was observed a few times. The chain uses TRBV19 and TRBJ2-4; no definite D call. CDR3 length: 16 amino acids. Germline CDR1 and CDR2: LNHDA and SQIVND (reference sequence). Trimming shortened V by 4 bases and J by 2 bases, and 15 bases separated the two germline ends. DNA for the CDR3: TGTGCCAGTAGTACCGCCGTATGGTCAACCAAAAACATTCAGTACTTC. Translating it yields CASSTAVWSTKNIQYF.

This sequence joins TRBV12-3 or TRBV12-4 and TRBJ2-5, with 7 bases lining up with TRBD1. The closer fit of TRBJ2-1 to the DNA end suggests the J call may be wrong. The CDR3 is 16 amino acids. The CDR3 loop reads CASSFQAGGVYNEQFF. CDR3 nucleotide sequence: TGTGCCAGCAGTTTTCAAGCAGGGGGTGTCTACAATGAGCAGTTCTTC.